This TCR beta chain was observed in a study of blood T cell repertoires in COVID-19. V was clipped by 4 bases and J by 3 bases; unmatched bases: 7. Per germline, CDR1 MNHEY and CDR2 SMNVEV (reference sequence). The CDR3 has 16 residues. In Seattle, patients joined the study during active infection and were tracked longitudinally. As processed by the authors: Amplification of reference gene primers provided the estimated nucleated cell counts. Clones were sequenced by immunoSEQ multiplex PCR, and TCRdb holds only the in-frame ones, with some missing. The DNA was the basis for D and trimming; V, J and clone size are from that table. The data hold 250,000 to 350,000 clones, with about 88% observed a single time.

This TCR derives from a woman younger than 45 with COVID-19, enrolled during active disease. The chain has TRBV27 and TRBJ1-5; 9 nucleotides match TRBD1. The sequenced sample was peripheral blood. The CDR3 sequence is CASSYPGQGHNQPQHF. CDR3 bases: TGTGCCAGCAGTTACCCGGGACAGGGTCACAATCAGCCCCAGCATTTT.